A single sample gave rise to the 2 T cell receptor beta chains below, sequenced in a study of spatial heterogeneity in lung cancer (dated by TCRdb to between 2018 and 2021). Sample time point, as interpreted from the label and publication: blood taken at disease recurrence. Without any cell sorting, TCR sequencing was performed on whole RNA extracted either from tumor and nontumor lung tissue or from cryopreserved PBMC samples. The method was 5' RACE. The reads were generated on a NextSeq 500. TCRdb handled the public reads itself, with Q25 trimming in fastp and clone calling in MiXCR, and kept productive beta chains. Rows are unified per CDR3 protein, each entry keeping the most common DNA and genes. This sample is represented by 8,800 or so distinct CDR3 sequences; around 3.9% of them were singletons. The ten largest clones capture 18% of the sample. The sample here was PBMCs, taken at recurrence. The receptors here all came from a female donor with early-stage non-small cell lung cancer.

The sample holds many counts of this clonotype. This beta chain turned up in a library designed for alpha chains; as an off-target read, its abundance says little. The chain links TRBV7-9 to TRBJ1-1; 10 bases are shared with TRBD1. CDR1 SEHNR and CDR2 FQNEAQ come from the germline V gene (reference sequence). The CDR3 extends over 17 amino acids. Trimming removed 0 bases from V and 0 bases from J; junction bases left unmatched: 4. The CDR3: CASSLARDRGMNTEAFF. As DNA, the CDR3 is TGTGCCAGCAGCTTAGCGCGGGACAGGGGCATGAACACTGAAGCTTTCTTT.

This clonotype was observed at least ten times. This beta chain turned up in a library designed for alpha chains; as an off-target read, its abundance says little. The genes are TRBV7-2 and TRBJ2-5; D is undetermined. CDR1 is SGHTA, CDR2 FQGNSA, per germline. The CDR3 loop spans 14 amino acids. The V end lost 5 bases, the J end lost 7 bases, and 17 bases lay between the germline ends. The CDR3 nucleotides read TGTGCCAGCAGCCCTGCCTGGGAACGGGCGACCCAGTACTTC. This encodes CASSPAWERATQYF.